This T cell receptor (beta chain) is from a study of blood T cell repertoires in COVID-19. The V and J ends lost 5 bases and 5 bases respectively, with 9 bases between them. This CDR3 is built from 13 residues. Germline CDR1 is SGHTA and CDR2 is FQGTGA. Sequencing was performed with immunoSEQ multiplex PCR; in TCRdb, only in-frame clones are kept and a portion is missing. Of about 290,000 clones detected, 89% appear once; the ten largest clones hold around 1.7%. The V call is TRBV7-3, the J call TRBJ2-2, with D possibly matching TRBD2 (6 bases). The sequenced sample was PBMCs or T cells enriched from blood (not recorded which). The TCR was taken from a woman aged 35 to 49 who had recovered from COVID-19. The CDR3 coding sequence is TGTGCCAGCAGCCGCGGGGTTACCGGGGAGCTGTTTTTT. Amino acids: CASSRGVTGELFF.